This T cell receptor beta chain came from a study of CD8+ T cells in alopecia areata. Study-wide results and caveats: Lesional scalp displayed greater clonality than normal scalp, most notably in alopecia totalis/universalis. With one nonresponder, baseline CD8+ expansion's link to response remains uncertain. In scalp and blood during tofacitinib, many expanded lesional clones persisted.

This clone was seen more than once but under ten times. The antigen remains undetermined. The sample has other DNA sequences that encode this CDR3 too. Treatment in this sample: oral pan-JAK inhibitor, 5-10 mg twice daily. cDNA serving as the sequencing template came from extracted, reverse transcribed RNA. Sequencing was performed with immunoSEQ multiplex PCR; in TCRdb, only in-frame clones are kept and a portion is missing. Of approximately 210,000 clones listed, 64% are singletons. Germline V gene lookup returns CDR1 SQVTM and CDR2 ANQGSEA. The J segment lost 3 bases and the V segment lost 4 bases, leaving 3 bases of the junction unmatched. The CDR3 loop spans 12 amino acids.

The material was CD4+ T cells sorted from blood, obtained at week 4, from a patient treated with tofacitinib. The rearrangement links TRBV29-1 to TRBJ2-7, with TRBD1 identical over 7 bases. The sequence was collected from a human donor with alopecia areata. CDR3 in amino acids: CSVGRQGYEQYF. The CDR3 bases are TGCAGCGTTGGGAGACAGGGCTACGAGCAGTACTTC.